The 4 T cell receptor beta chains given below trace back to one sample, sequenced in a study of T cell responses to AZD1222 COVID-19 vaccine. Libraries were prepared by immunoSEQ multiplex PCR; TCRdb keeps only in-frame clonotypes and omits some of them. The sample comprises some 250,000 clones, approximately 94% of which are singletons, and 0.55% rests with the top ten. This specimen was peripheral blood, taken 28 days after the second AZD1222 dose. The receptors derive from an adult who received the AZD1222 COVID-19 vaccine.

This rearrangement joins TRBV28 to TRBJ2-7; D could derive from TRBD1 or TRBD2 (6 bases each). CDR3 length: 12 residues. Deletions cut 5 bases from V and 7 bases from J, with 12 bases between. Looked up from germline, CDR1 is MDHEN and CDR2 is SYDVKM. CDR3: CASSVTGREQYF. The DNA for the CDR3 is TGTGCCAGCAGTGTTACAGGGAGGGAGCAGTACTTC.

The V call is TRBV4-2, the J call TRBJ2-1, with 9 bases matching TRBD1. V lost 5 bases, J lost 0 bases, and 5 bases stayed unmatched. Looked up from germline, CDR1 is LGHNA and CDR2 is YNFKEQ. The CDR3 is 16 residues long. This chain's CDR3 is CASSRQGGNSYNEQFF. The CDR3 nucleotides are TGTGCCAGCAGCAGACAGGGGGGGAACTCCTACAATGAGCAGTTCTTC.

V usage is TRBV4-1 and J usage is TRBJ2-2, with 9 bases that match TRBD1. CDR1 is MGHRA, CDR2 YSYEKL, per germline. The CDR3 consists of 17 residues. V trimming: 3 bases; J trimming: 3 bases; junction bases outside the gene matches: 8. For the CDR3, the DNA is TGCGCCAGCAGCCACCCAAACAGGGGGCGCGACACCGGGGAGCTGTTTTTT. Encoded protein: CASSHPNRGRDTGELFF.

The rearrangement joins TRBV3-1 (or the pseudogene TRBV3-2) to TRBJ2-7; TRBD1 might be the D (5 bases). The ends were cut back, 4 bases at V and 5 bases at J, with 21 bases in the middle. This CDR3 is built from 16 residues. Germline loops: CDR1 LGHDT, CDR2 YNNKEL (reference sequence). The CDR3: CASSRPAGLGLDEQYF. The CDR3 coding sequence is TGTGCCAGCAGCCGCCCGGCAGGGTTAGGGTTGGACGAGCAGTACTTC.